A single sample is the source of the 13 T cell receptor beta chains below, sequenced in a study of T cells in Graves' hyperthyroidism and ophthalmopathy. Researchers amplified the TCR beta CDR3 regions from RNA transcripts. HTBI primers were employed in a first-round RT-PCR of the TCR CDR3. MiXCR was run by TCRdb on the multiplex PCR reads, yielding one entry per CDR3 protein. The sample carries 700,000 to 950,000 distinct CDR3 sequences, under 45% recorded once. Input material: blood. Receptors originate from a middle-aged woman with Graves' hyperthyroidism.

This clonotype occurred a few times. This rearrangement joins TRBV20-1 to TRBJ2-3; weak D call: TRBD2 (5 bases). Per germline, CDR1 DFQATT and CDR2 SNEGSKA (reference sequence). This CDR3 has 14 residues. V was trimmed by 5 bases and J by 1 base, leaving 13 bases between them. The CDR3 region has the DNA TGCAGTGCTCCTAGCTTGGACGGCACAGATACGCAGTATTTT. It encodes CSAPSLDGTDTQYF.

This clonotype was seen at least ten times. The chain recombines TRBV5-6 with TRBJ1-2; a weak D match, TRBD1 (6 bases). Per germline, CDR1 SGHDT and CDR2 YYEEEE. The CDR3 sequence is 13 residues long. Trimming removed 4 bases from V and 4 bases from J, with 11 bases in between. CDR3 coding DNA: TGTGCCAGCAGCCCCGACAGGATCTATGGCTACACCTTC. Its protein product is CASSPDRIYGYTF.

This clonotype was detected ten times or more. The chain links TRBV19 to TRBJ1-1; D is undetermined. The ends were cut back, 3 bases at V and 4 bases at J, with 9 bases in the middle. This CDR3 has 13 amino acids. From germline, CDR1 is LNHDA and CDR2 SQIVND (reference sequence). For the CDR3, the DNA is TGTGCCAGTAGTATTTCGGTTGTCACTGAAGCTTTCTTT. This codes for CASSISVVTEAFF.

This clonotype was recorded at least ten times. The V call is TRBV18, the J call TRBJ2-7; TRBD1 matches 7 bases. CDR3 length: 13 amino acids. The germline CDR1 and CDR2 sequences are KGHSH and LQKENI. V trimming: 9 bases; J trimming: 7 bases; junction bases outside the gene matches: 12. The CDR3 DNA follows: TGTGCCAGTCAAACGTACCAGGGGGTAGAGCAGTACTTC. It specifies CASQTYQGVEQYF.

This clonotype was detected many times. This chain connects TRBV20-1 to TRBJ1-2; D is perhaps TRBD1 (5 bases). This CDR3 has 12 amino acids. Germline V lookup: CDR1 DFQATT, CDR2 SNEGSKA (reference sequence). The CDR3 region has the DNA TGCAGCTCAGGGTCGTCGGACTATGGCTACACCTTC. It yields the protein CSSGSSDYGYTF.

This clonotype was found many times. V usage is TRBV5-4 and J usage is TRBJ1-1; no clear D. CDR3 size: 14 residues. V lost 3 bases and J 2 bases, leaving 11 bases between the germline ends. The V gene's germline CDR1 is SGHNT and CDR2 YYREEE (reference sequence). The chain's CDR3 is CASSSRIPNTEAFF. Written as DNA, the CDR3 is TGTGCCAGCAGCTCCAGGATCCCTAACACTGAAGCTTTCTTT.

CDR3 nucleotides: TGTGCCAGCAGTAAACTCGAGAGCGAGCAGTACTTC. Protein product: CASSKLESEQYF. The V gene is TRBV7-2, the J gene TRBJ2-7; D call uncertain. With 6 bases removed from V and 6 bases from J, the gap between germline ends came to 12 bases. The CDR3 contains 12 residues. CDR1 SGHTA and CDR2 FQGNSA come from the germline V gene.

The sample holds many counts of this clonotype. This sequence joins TRBV12-3 or TRBV12-4 and TRBJ1-1; 10 bases are a match to TRBD1. With V trimmed by 7 bases and J by 10 bases, 6 bases remained unmatched. The CDR3 sequence is 12 residues long. The CDR3 sequence is CASMGTGVRAFF. As DNA, the CDR3 is TGTGCCAGCATGGGGACAGGGGTACGAGCTTTCTTT.

This clonotype was found a few times. The rearrangement joins TRBV7-2 to TRBJ2-7; 13 bases map to TRBD2. Near its end, the DNA agrees better with TRBJ2-1, so the J call may be wrong. Germline lookup yields CDR1 SGHTA and CDR2 FQGNSA. The length of the CDR3 is 14 residues. Here the CDR3 DNA reads TGTGCCAGCAGTGGACTAGCGGGAGTGAATGAGCAGTTCTTC. Protein: CASSGLAGVNEQFF.

This clonotype appeared a few times. This chain uses TRBV30 with TRBJ2-6, with D perhaps matching TRBD1 (7 bases). Germline V gives CDR1 GTSNPN, CDR2 SVGIG (reference sequence). Trimming cost V 7 bases and J 4 bases, with 14 bases left between them. The CDR3 runs 14 residues. CDR3 coding DNA: TGTGCCTCCGCGCAGGGGGGCGGGGCCAACGTCCTGACTTTC. This codes for CASAQGGGANVLTF.

This clonotype appeared a few times. This may be a read error: a much more frequent sequence differs by one nucleotide. The chain joins TRBV7-9 to TRBJ1-2; 8 bases agree with TRBD1. CDR3 length equals 13 residues. Germline V CDR1 and CDR2: SEHNR, FQNEAQ (reference sequence). CDR3 in amino acids: CVSSFGQGGGYTF. The DNA of the CDR3 is TGTGTCAGCAGCTTCGGACAGGGAGGTGGCTACACCTTC.

This chain uses TRBV10-2 with TRBJ2-5; TRBD1 aligns across 8 bases. From germline, CDR1 is WSHSY and CDR2 SAAADI. The V segment lost 7 bases and the J segment 4 bases; nucleotides outside the gene matches: 14. The CDR3 contains 16 residues. The CDR3 DNA reads TGCGCCAGCATGAAGGGGGGACAGGCGTTCGGAGAGACCCAGTACTTC. Translation: CASMKGGQAFGETQYF.

The chain joins TRBV6-5 to TRBJ1-1; D is unresolved. The CDR3 contains 14 residues. From germline, CDR1 is MNHEY and CDR2 SVGAGI. Trimming took 6 bases from V and 5 from J, leaving 16 bases between them. The CDR3, as DNA: TGTGCCAGCAGGACCCCCGCGGAAGGGACTGAAGCTTTCTTT. Translating it yields CASRTPAEGTEAFF.